The present TCR beta chain was sequenced within a study of T cell responses to AZD1222 COVID-19 vaccine. Study observations and caveats: Dominant CD4 TCR responses targeted spike regions 160-218 and 743-854. Spike-specific TCR breadth and depth grew following two AZD1222 doses. Unmutated variant regions are reportedly targeted by nearly half of spike-specific TCRs.

TCRdb's table, derived via immunoSEQ multiplex PCR, lists solely in-frame clones and lacks some. This table has about 130,000 clones, roughly 92% appearing once. CDR1 is SGHRS, CDR2 YFSETQ, per germline. With 2 bases removed from V and 3 bases from J, the gap between germline ends came to 14 bases. The CDR3 covers 15 residues. About this clone itself: What it binds is not known.

The sample here was peripheral blood, taken on day 0 of AZD1222 vaccination. The receptor comes from an adult in good health. This chain links TRBV5-1 with TRBJ1-1; D is perhaps TRBD1 (6 bases). CDR3 nucleotide sequence: TGCGCCAGCAGCTTACTACAGGGAGGGCACACTGAAGCTTTCTTT. The encoded protein is CASSLLQGGHTEAFF.